At least ten counts were recorded for the clone carrying this T cell receptor beta chain. This record comes from a study of identical twins. CDR1 and CDR2 (germline): LNHNV, YYDKDF (reference sequence). The CDR3 spans 13 residues. Trimming removed 3 bases at V and 2 bases at J, with 4 bases between. TCRdb redid the calling of the 5' RACE reads with MiXCR, one entry per CDR3 protein. The repertoire has around 95,000 distinct CDR3 sequences, about 6% of them found once; the top ten carry roughly 12%. This clonotype was sampled from a woman aged 50 to 60 in good health. Material: memory T cells sorted from blood. V and J are TRBV15 and TRBJ2-2; D unclear. The CDR3 is CATSRENTGELFF. CDR3 DNA sequence: TGTGCCACCAGCAGGGAAAACACCGGGGAGCTGTTTTTT.